The 15 T cell receptor beta chains below were found in one sample sequenced in a study of shared clonotypes between healthy human individuals. Produced via immunoSEQ multiplex PCR; TCRdb's table is partial and in-frame only. The sample has 2,100,000 or so clones; 90% to 96% are singletons. Sequencing was performed on naive CD4+ T cells sorted from blood. Subset here: CD45RA+ positively selected. Receptor source: a young man in good health.

V usage is TRBV9 and J usage is TRBJ1-1; 7 bases fit TRBD1. The length of the CDR3 is 15 residues. The germline V gene has CDR1 SGDLS and CDR2 YYNGEE. J was trimmed by 7 bases and V by 4 bases; bases with no gene match: 13. The CDR3 reads CASSSSGQALGEAFF. Written as DNA, the CDR3 is TGTGCCAGCAGCTCCTCCGGACAGGCTTTGGGTGAAGCTTTCTTT.

V and J are TRBV28 and TRBJ2-6; 9 bases are shared with TRBD2. The CDR3 sequence is 13 residues long. The trim removed 11 bases at V and 3 bases at J, leaving 2 bases unmatched. Germline V gene data show CDR1 as MDHEN and CDR2 as SYDVKM. The DNA of the CDR3 is TGTGCCGCGGGAGGGGTTGGGGCCAACGTCCTGACTTTC. This gives the protein CAAGGVGANVLTF. Full variable domain (outside the CDR3, taken from reference TRBV28 and TRBJ2-6): DVKVTQSSRYLVKRTGEKVFLECVQDMDHENMFWYRQDPGLGLRLIYFSYDVKMKEKGDIPEGYSVSREKKERFSLILESASTNQTSMYLCAAGGVGANVLTFGAGSRLTVL.

For this clone: One junction end disagrees with the germline gene, perhaps due to a read error. The chain carries TRBV7-7 and TRBJ2-5; 12 nucleotides match TRBD2. CDR3 size: 16 residues. Germline CDR1 is SSHAT and CDR2 is FNYEAQ (reference sequence). The CDR3 DNA reads as TGTGCTAGCAGCGTCGGGACTAGCGGGTACCAAGAGACCCAGTACTTC. As protein: CASSVGTSGYQETQYF.

The chain joins TRBV6-1 to TRBJ2-5; 9 bases are a match to TRBD2. The CDR3 has 16 residues. Germline V gene sequence: CDR1 MNHNS, CDR2 SASEGT. The junction had 11 bases not matched to a gene; V was cut back by 4 bases and J by 5 bases. CDR3 protein: CASSGPGAGGWETQYF. The CDR3 DNA reads TGTGCCAGCAGTGGCCCCGGAGCGGGAGGTTGGGAGACCCAGTACTTC.

V usage is TRBV4-1 and J usage is TRBJ2-3; TRBD2 matches at 13 bases. Germline assignment: CDR1 MGHRA and CDR2 YSYEKL. J lost 3 bases, V lost 6 bases, and 3 bases had no gene match. CDR3 length: 15 amino acids. The CDR3 loop reads CASRRLAGGTDTQYF. The CDR3 nucleotides read TGCGCCAGCAGACGACTAGCGGGGGGTACAGATACGCAGTATTTT.

The chain employs TRBV27 and TRBJ2-1, with 7 bases that match TRBD2. Trimming cost V 6 bases and J 6 bases; bases outside gene matches: 11. There are 15 residues in the CDR3. Per germline, CDR1 MNHEY and CDR2 SMNVEV (reference sequence). CDR3 loop: CASSNRPGGSNEQFF. In DNA form, the CDR3 reads TGTGCCAGCAGCAACCGACCGGGGGGTAGCAATGAGCAGTTCTTC.

The chain couples TRBV5-1 to TRBJ2-7, with unresolved D. The CDR3 totals 16 residues. Looked up from germline, CDR1 is SGHRS and CDR2 is YFSETQ. V was shortened by 3 bases and J by 7 bases, with 23 bases between the two germline ends. Written as DNA, the CDR3 is TGCGCCAGCAGCTGGCAGGATTCTATAAAGCTTTCGGAGCAGTACTTC. Its protein is CASSWQDSIKLSEQYF. Supplemented by reference TRBV5-1 and TRBJ2-7, the full variable domain reads KAGVTQTPRYLIKTRGQQVTLSCSPISGHRSVSWYQQTPGQGLQFLFEYFSETQRNKGNFPGRFSGRQFSNSRSEMNVSTLELGDSALYLCASSWQDSIKLSEQYFGPGTRLTVT.

This chain links TRBV5-1 with TRBJ1-1; D possibly corresponds to TRBD1 (5 bases). V was cut by 9 bases and J by 0 bases, with 15 bases left in between. The germline CDR1 and CDR2 sequences are SGHRS and YFSETQ. The CDR3 has 14 residues. The CDR3 DNA follows: TGCGCCACCGGCCCGGGGGGATTGAACACTGAAGCTTTCTTT. This gives the protein CATGPGGLNTEAFF.

The chain combines TRBV10-3 with TRBJ2-2; D is ambiguous. From germline, CDR1 is ENHRY and CDR2 SYGVKD. V lost 3 bases and J lost 5, with 13 bases in between. CDR3 length equals 15 residues. CDR3 coding DNA: TGTGCCATCAGTGATCACCTAATTGTAACCGGGGAGCTGTTTTTT. It specifies CAISDHLIVTGELFF.

The chain is built from TRBV6-1 and TRBJ2-1, with unresolved D. The V gene's germline CDR1 is MNHNS and CDR2 SASEGT. V dropped 3 bases and J dropped 4 bases, with 7 bases sitting between them. CDR3 length: 13 residues. This CDR3 is CASSDWEYNEQFF. CDR3 nucleotides: TGTGCCAGCAGTGATTGGGAATACAATGAGCAGTTCTTC.

The CDR3 region is CASSLDGRYGYTF. The CDR3 bases are TGCGCCAGCAGCTTGGACGGAAGGTATGGCTACACCTTC. This chain links TRBV5-1 with TRBJ1-2, with D unresolved. V was pared by 0 bases and J by 5 bases, with 8 bases between. This CDR3 is built from 13 residues. The germline CDR1 and CDR2 sequences are SGHRS and YFSETQ.

This clone was seen a single time. The rearrangement links TRBV27 to TRBJ1-2; 12 bases are a match to TRBD1. The CDR3 runs to 18 residues. CDR1 and CDR2 (germline): MNHEY, SMNVEV (reference sequence). V dropped 4 bases and J dropped 2; count of bases not matched to a gene: 11. The CDR3 spells CASSSYRDRGRGNYGYTF. In DNA form, the CDR3 reads TGTGCCAGCAGTTCATACCGGGACAGGGGGCGCGGGAACTATGGCTACACCTTC.

This sequence joins TRBV25-1 and TRBJ2-2, with 9 bases identical to TRBD2. The V segment lost 3 bases and the J segment 7 bases; nucleotides outside the gene matches: 6. The CDR3 totals 15 residues. Germline values: CDR1 MGHDK, CDR2 SYGVNS. As DNA, the CDR3 is TGTGCCAGCAGTGACCGGCTAGCGGGGATCGGGGAGCTGTTTTTT. Amino acids: CASSDRLAGIGELFF.

V is TRBV18 and J is TRBJ1-1; TRBD1 might be the D (6 bases). CDR1 is KGHSH, CDR2 LQKENI, per germline. V lost 5 bases to trimming and J lost 8 bases, with 12 bases between them. The CDR3 sequence is 12 residues long. The CDR3: CASSSGADEAFF. The CDR3, as DNA: TGTGCCAGCTCATCGGGGGCGGACGAAGCTTTCTTT.

About this clone: This specimen includes other DNA sequences encoding the same CDR3. For the CDR3, the DNA is TGTGCCAGCAGTCGCGGACCGACAGATACGCAGTATTTT. Amino acids: CASSRGPTDTQYF. The V call is TRBV6-5, the J call TRBJ2-3; D gene uncertain. V lost 5 bases to trimming and J lost 3 bases, with 9 bases between them. Germline V gene lookup returns CDR1 MNHEY and CDR2 SVGAGI. The CDR3 covers 13 residues.